This TCR beta chain appears in the sequencing data of a study of blood T cell repertoires in COVID-19. In the study overall: T cells, B-cell-depleted T cells, or PBMCs supplied cDNA or gDNA.

As processed by the authors: Amplification of reference gene primers was used by the study to estimate nucleated cell counts. Assay: immunoSEQ multiplex PCR; the TCRdb copy retains only in-frame clones and omits some. D and trimming were read from the DNA, whereas the V and J calls and clone size are those reported in that table. The table has around 220,000 clones, 82% seen once. Trimming cost V 3 bases and J 2 bases; bases outside gene matches: 5. This CDR3 contains 16 residues. Germline loops: CDR1 LNHDA, CDR2 SQIVND (reference sequence). The chain has TRBV19 and TRBJ2-1; 9 nucleotides match TRBD1. Sequencing was done on a sample of peripheral blood. The TCR comes from a woman aged 80 or over with active or convalescent COVID-19. The CDR3 protein is CASSIRTGATYNEQFF. Written as DNA, the CDR3 is TGTGCCAGTAGTATTAGGACAGGGGCAACCTACAATGAGCAGTTCTTC.